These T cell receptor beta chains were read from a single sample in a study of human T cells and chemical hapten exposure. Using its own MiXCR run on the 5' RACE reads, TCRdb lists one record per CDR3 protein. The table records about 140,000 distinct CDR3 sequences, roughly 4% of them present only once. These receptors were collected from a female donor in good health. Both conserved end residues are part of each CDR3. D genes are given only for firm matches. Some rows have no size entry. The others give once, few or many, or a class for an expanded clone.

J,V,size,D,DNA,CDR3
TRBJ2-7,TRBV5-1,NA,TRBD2,TGCGCCAGCAGCCCGGGGGGGAGGACACAGATCAAAGCCGGGCAGTACTTC,CASSPGGRTQIKAGQYF
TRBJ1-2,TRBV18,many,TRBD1,TGTGCCAGCTCACCTAATACGGACAGGGGCTATGGCTACACCTTC,CASSPNTDRGYGYTF
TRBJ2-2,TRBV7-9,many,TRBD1,TGTGCCAGCAGCTCTCCTACAGGGGGTTACACCGGGGAGCTGTTTTTT,CASSSPTGGYTGELFF
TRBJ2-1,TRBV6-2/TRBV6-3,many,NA,TGTGCCAGCAGTTATTTTAGGGTAAGAAGTCCCTACAATGAGCAGTTCTTC,CASSYFRVRSPYNEQFF
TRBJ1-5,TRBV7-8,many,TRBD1,TGTGCCAGCAGCTCCTACCGGGACAGTAATCAGCCCCAGCATTTT,CASSSYRDSNQPQHF
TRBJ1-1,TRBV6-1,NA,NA,TGTGCCAGCAATGCCTACCTCGGGACTGAAGCTTTCTTT,CASNAYLGTEAFF
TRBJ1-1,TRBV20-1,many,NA,TGCAGTGCCCATACAGGGCCGAACACTGAAGCTTTCTTT,CSAHTGPNTEAFF
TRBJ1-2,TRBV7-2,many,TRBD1,TGTGCCAGCAGTCTCCAGACAGGGGATGGCTACACCTTC,CASSLQTGDGYTF
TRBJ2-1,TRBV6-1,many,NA,TGTGCCAGCAGTCCCGGGCCTAGCTCCTACAATGAGCAGTTCTTC,CASSPGPSSYNEQFF
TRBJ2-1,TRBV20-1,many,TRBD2,TGCAGTGCTAGAGCCGGGACTAGCGATTACAATGAGCAGTTCTTC,CSARAGTSDYNEQFF
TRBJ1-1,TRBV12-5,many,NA,TGTGCTAGTGGTTTTTATAACACTGAAGCTTTCTTT,CASGFYNTEAFF
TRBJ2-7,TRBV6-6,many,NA,TGTGCCAGCAGTCCTTTTAGCGGCTCTTCCTACGAGCAGTACTTC,CASSPFSGSSYEQYF
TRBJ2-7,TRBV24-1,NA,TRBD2,TGTGCCACCAGTGATCATAGCGGGGGTAACCCCGAGCAGTACTTC,CATSDHSGGNPEQYF
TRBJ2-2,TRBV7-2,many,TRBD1,TGTGCCAGCAGCTTATATTTATGGACAGGGGGGATGTCCGGGGAGCTGTTTTTT,CASSLYLWTGGMSGELFF
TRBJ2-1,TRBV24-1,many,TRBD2,TGTGCCACCAGTGAAAAAGCGGGAGCCAGAAGTGAGCAGTTCTTC,CATSEKAGARSEQFF
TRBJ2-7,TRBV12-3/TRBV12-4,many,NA,TGTGCCAGCAGTTTCTTCCCGTACGAGCAGTACTTC,CASSFFPYEQYF
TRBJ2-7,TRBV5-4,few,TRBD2,TGTGCCAGCAGTCAGCGGGGGGGCACCTACGAGCAGTACTTC,CASSQRGGTYEQYF
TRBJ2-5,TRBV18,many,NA,TGTGCCAGCTCCCGTGGGGGGCACGGAGAGACCCAGTACTTC,CASSRGGHGETQYF
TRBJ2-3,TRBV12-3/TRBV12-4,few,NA,TGTGCCAGCAGTTTGCCTCCGGGACTGAGGTGTAAAGATACGCAGTATTTT,CASSLPPGLRCKDTQYF
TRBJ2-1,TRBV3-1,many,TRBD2,TGTGCCAGCAGACCTAGCGGGGGGGCCTTTCCCTACAATGAGCAGTTCTTC,CASRPSGGAFPYNEQFF
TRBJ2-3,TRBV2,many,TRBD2,TGTGCCAGCAGTCCTTATAGCGGGGGCCGAGATACGCAGTATTTT,CASSPYSGGRDTQYF
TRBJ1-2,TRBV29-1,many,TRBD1,TGCGGACAGGGATCCCGCTATGGCTACACCTTC,CGQGSRYGYTF
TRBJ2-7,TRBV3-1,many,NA,TGTGCCAGCAGCGACGACTACGAGCAGTACTTC,CASSDDYEQYF
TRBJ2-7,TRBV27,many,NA,TGTGCCAGCAGTTTATTTGGGAGGGGGTCCTACGAGCAGTACTTC,CASSLFGRGSYEQYF
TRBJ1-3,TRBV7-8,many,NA,TGTGCCAGCAGCTTAAGGATCCCCCGGGGGCAGACTGGAAACACCATATATTTT,CASSLRIPRGQTGNTIYF
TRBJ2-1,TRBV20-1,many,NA,TGCAGTGCTAGACCCATGGGGGGCCGCGCAACCTACAATGAGCAGTTCTTC,CSARPMGGRATYNEQFF
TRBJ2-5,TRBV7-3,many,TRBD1,TGTGCCAGCAGCTCACGGCCGGGACAGGGCCAAGAGACCCAGTACTTC,CASSSRPGQGQETQYF
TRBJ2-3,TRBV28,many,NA,TGTGCCAGCAGCCAGTTTGGGTCATGGGGCCCTCGGACAGATACGCAGTATTTT,CASSQFGSWGPRTDTQYF
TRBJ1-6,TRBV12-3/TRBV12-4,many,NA,TGTGCCAGCAGTTTCGGACAGTCGAATTCACCCCTCCACTTT,CASSFGQSNSPLHF
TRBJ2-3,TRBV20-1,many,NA,TGCAGTGCTAGGGCCCCGGCCGAATCGCCAGATACGCAGTATTTT,CSARAPAESPDTQYF
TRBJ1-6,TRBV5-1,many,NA,TGCGCCAGCACCCCGTCGGATGGCTCCCTCCACTTT,CASTPSDGSLHF
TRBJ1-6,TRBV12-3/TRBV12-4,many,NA,TGTGCCAGCAGTTTAATTCAGGGCTATAATTCACCCCTCCACTTT,CASSLIQGYNSPLHF
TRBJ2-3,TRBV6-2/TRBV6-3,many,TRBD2,TGTGCCAGCAGTTACACGCTAGCGGGGGGCCCCACAGATACGCAGTATTTT,CASSYTLAGGPTDTQYF
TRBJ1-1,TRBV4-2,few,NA,TGTGCCAGCAGCCAAGATATCGGGGCCACTGAAGCTTTCTTT,CASSQDIGATEAFF
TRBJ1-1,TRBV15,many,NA,TGTGCCACCAGCAGAGATAAGTTCCTGGGCGGCACTGAAGCTTTCTTT,CATSRDKFLGGTEAFF
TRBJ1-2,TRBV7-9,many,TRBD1,TGTGCCAGCAGCTCCGGGACAGGGGAGAATGGCTACACCTTC,CASSSGTGENGYTF
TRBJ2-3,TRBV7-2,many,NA,TGTGCCAGCAGCTTAGATTCTACCCAGCAGTATTTT,CASSLDSTQQYF
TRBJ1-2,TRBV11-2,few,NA,TGTGCCAGCAGCTTATACAGAGGGTATTGCTACACCTTC,CASSLYRGYCYTF
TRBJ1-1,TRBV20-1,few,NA,TGCAGTGCTAGCCCGAGCGTTTCCGTTAAAGCTTTCTTT,CSASPSVSVKAFF
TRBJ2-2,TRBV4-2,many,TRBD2,TGTGCCAGCAGCCAAGATCGCGGGGGGGCCTCCGGGGAGCTGTTTTTT,CASSQDRGGASGELFF
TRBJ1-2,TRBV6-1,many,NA,TGTGCCAGCAGTGAAGGGACAGCCTATGGCTACACCTTC,CASSEGTAYGYTF
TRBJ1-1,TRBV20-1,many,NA,TGCAGTGCTAGAGACAGGTTCCGGAACCTAGACACTGAAGCTTTCTTT,CSARDRFRNLDTEAFF
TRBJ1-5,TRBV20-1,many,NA,TGCAGTGCTAGAGATCGAAGGGGACAGCCCCAGCATTTT,CSARDRRGQPQHF